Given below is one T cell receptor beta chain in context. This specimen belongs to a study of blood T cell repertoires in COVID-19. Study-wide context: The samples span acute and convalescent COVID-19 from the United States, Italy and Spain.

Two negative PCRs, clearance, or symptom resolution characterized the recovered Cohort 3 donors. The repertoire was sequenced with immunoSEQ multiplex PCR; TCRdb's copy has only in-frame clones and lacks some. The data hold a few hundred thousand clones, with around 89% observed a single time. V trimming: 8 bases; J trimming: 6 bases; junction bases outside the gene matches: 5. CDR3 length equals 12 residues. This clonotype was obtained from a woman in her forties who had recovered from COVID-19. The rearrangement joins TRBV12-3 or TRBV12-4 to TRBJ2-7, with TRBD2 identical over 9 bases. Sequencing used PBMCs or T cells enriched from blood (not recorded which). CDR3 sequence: CASSGLAREQYF. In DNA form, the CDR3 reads TGTGCCAGCTCGGGACTAGCTCGCGAGCAGTACTTC.